This is a list of T cell receptor beta chains from one sample in a study of blood T cell repertoires in COVID-19. Assay used: immunoSEQ multiplex PCR; TCRdb lists only in-frame clones, some missing. The sample lists a few hundred thousand clones; approximately 78% were seen once. Sequenced input: peripheral blood. The source is a woman in her 70s with COVID-19, enrolled during active disease. The CDR3 runs from the conserved cysteine through the conserved F or W. D genes are given only for firm matches.

TRBV7-2,TRBJ2-1,16,TRBD1,CASSLQGESSYNEQFF
TRBV9,TRBJ2-3,16,.,CASSVGGSSSTDTQYF
TRBV7-2,TRBJ2-1,13,.,CASSFALGGEQFF
TRBV7-9,TRBJ1-4,13,TRBD1,CASAGQGGRKLFF
TRBV28,TRBJ1-5,16,TRBD1,CASSLFGRGDRQPQHF
TRBV7-2,TRBJ2-2,16,.,CASSREGGPGTGELFF
TRBV6-5,TRBJ1-5,13,TRBD1,CASGQGAWQPQHF
TRBV7-7,TRBJ2-5,15,TRBD2,CASSLGVAGGETQYF
TRBV19,TRBJ2-7,15,TRBD1,CASSAAGTGHYEQYF
TRBV11-2,TRBJ1-3,16,.,CASSFPSLGPGNTIYF
TRBV19,TRBJ1-1,15,.,CASSSVPGVGTEAFF
TRBV6-5,TRBJ1-2,12,TRBD1,CASRGTAYGYTF
TRBV5-6,TRBJ2-1,14,TRBD2,CASRGSGRHNEQFF
TRBV14,TRBJ2-1,13,TRBD2,CASSLGLATGQFF
TRBV14,TRBJ2-1,13,.,CASSLDLGVEQFF
TRBV7-9,TRBJ2-3,17,TRBD2,CASSLSFTGLAGLTQYF
TRBV21-1,TRBJ2-1,17,.,CASSKLRLARSYNEQFF
TRBV3-1/TRBV3-2,TRBJ2-5,15,TRBD2,CASSQTSGNGETQYF
TRBV10-2,TRBJ2-7,13,.,CASSELATYEQYF
TRBV7-9,TRBJ1-1,11,.,CASSLEEVAFF
TRBV2,TRBJ2-3,11,.,CASSASDTQYF
TRBV27,TRBJ2-2,13,.,CASSPLDTGELFF
TRBV10-1,TRBJ1-1,14,.,CASSESGGIAEAFF
TRBV4-3,TRBJ2-2,13,.,CASSQEGSWELFF
TRBV19,TRBJ2-2,16,TRBD2,CASTHSGRGYTGELFF
TRBV5-1,TRBJ2-1,15,.,CASSTGARGYNEQFF
TRBV18,TRBJ1-1,15,.,CASSLGLQGGTEAFF
TRBV27,TRBJ2-1,14,TRBD1,CASWIGQVSDEQFF
TRBV5-1,TRBJ2-1,16,TRBD1,CASSRQGVSGGDEQFF